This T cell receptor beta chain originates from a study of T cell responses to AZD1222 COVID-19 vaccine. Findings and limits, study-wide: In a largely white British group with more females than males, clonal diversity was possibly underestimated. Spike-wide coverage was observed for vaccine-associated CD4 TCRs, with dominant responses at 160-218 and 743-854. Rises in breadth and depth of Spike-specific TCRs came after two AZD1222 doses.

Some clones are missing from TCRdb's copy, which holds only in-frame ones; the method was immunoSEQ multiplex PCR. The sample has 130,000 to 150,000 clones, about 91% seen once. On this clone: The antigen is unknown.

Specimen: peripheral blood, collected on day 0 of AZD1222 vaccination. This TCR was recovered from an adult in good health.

DNA of the CDR3: TGTGCCAGTAATCCCGGACAGGGGTCATCACCCCTCCACTTT. Encoded protein: CASNPGQGSSPLHF. The chain has TRBV19 and TRBJ1-6; 9 bases map to TRBD1. J gave up 10 bases and V 7 bases, and 8 bases lay outside the gene matches. The CDR3 spans 14 residues. Germline V gives CDR1 LNHDA, CDR2 SQIVND (reference sequence).